One sample yielded the 22 T cell receptor beta chains listed below, sequenced in a study of control samples from healthy donors and cancer patients. TCRdb keeps only in-frame clones here, not all; method: immunoSEQ multiplex PCR. This sample has over 100,000 clones; about 91% occur once, and the top ten carry approximately 3.2%. The sample taken for sequencing was blood. These receptors originate from a man aged 35-49 years in good health.

The rearrangement joins TRBV13 to TRBJ1-1, with 7 bases lining up with TRBD1. The CDR3 runs 15 residues. V lost 5 bases, J lost 8 bases, and 14 bases stayed unmatched. Germline-derived CDR1 and CDR2 are PRHDT and FYEKMQ (reference sequence). This CDR3 is CASSLAYRGESEAFF. The CDR3 nucleotides read TGTGCCAGCAGCCTCGCCTACAGGGGTGAATCCGAAGCTTTCTTT.

This clone was detected only once. CDR3 bases: TGTGCCAGCAGTGAAGCGCCTCGACAGGGTCATGGCTACACCTTC. As protein: CASSEAPRQGHGYTF. V usage is TRBV2 and J usage is TRBJ1-2; the match to TRBD1 covers 7 bases. J lost 6 bases, V lost 0 bases, and 7 bases had no gene match. The CDR3 length is 15 residues. CDR1 and CDR2 (germline): SNHLY, FYNNEI.

V gene TRBV9 combines with J gene TRBJ2-1; the D is unclear. The CDR3 loop spans 13 amino acids. Germline V lookup: CDR1 SGDLS, CDR2 YYNGEE. Trimming stripped 2 bases from V and 4 bases from J, with 7 bases between. The CDR3 nucleotides are TGTGCCAGCAGCGTGCAGGTATACAATGAGCAGTTCTTC. Translated: CASSVQVYNEQFF.

CDR3 residues: CASSSQDMGNQPQHF. CDR3 nucleotides: TGTGCCAGCAGCTCGCAGGACATGGGCAATCAGCCCCAGCATTTT. The chain couples TRBV5-8 to TRBJ1-5; possibly TRBD1 for D (5 bases). Germline V gene lookup returns CDR1 SGHTS and CDR2 YDEGEE. Trimming cost V 3 bases and J 2 bases, with 12 bases left between them. The CDR3 runs to 15 residues. The full variable domain, its missing parts supplied by reference TRBV5-8 and TRBJ1-5, is EAGVTQSPTHLIKTRGQQATLRCSPISGHTSVYWYQQALGLGLQFLLWYDEGEERNRGNFPPRFSGRQFPNYSSELNVNALELEDSALYLCASSSQDMGNQPQHFGDGTRLSIL.

This CDR3 is CASSSDRNTEAFF. In DNA form, the CDR3 reads TGTGCCAGCAGTTCTGACAGAAACACTGAAGCTTTCTTT. The V gene is TRBV7-7, the J gene TRBJ1-1; D perhaps matches TRBD1 (5 bases). CDR3 size: 13 residues. Trimming took off 6 bases at V and 2 bases at J, with 10 bases between the two ends. Germline values: CDR1 SSHAT, CDR2 FNYEAQ (reference sequence). The variable domain in full, completed from reference TRBV7-7 and TRBJ1-1, reads GAGVSQSPRYKVTKRGQDVTLRCDPISSHATLYWYQQALGQGPEFLTYFNYEAQPDKSGLPSDRFSAERPEGSISTLTIQRTEQRDSAMYRCASSSDRNTEAFFGQGTRLTVV.

The CDR3 region is CASSLVRLGRGCYGYTF. CDR3 nucleotide sequence: TGTGCCAGCAGCTTAGTTAGGTTAGGGAGGGGGTGCTATGGCTACACCTTC. V and J are TRBV11-3 and TRBJ1-2; possible D gene TRBD1, 6 bases. The ends were cut back, 1 base at V and 4 bases at J, with 19 bases in the middle. Germline V gene data show CDR1 as SGHNT and CDR2 as YENEEA. CDR3 length equals 17 residues.

The rearrangement links TRBV12-3 or TRBV12-4 to TRBJ1-1, with a weak D call TRBD1 (5 bases). The CDR3 runs to 12 residues. The V end was cut by 3 bases, the J end by 10 bases, with 12 bases between. CDR3 bases: TGTGCCAGCAGTTTCGGGAGGGGTAGAGCTTTCTTT. It yields the protein CASSFGRGRAFF.

The genes are TRBV18 and TRBJ1-2; 12 positions agree with TRBD1. Germline V gives CDR1 KGHSH, CDR2 LQKENI. The trim removed 4 bases at V and 2 bases at J, leaving 2 bases unmatched. The CDR3 consists of 15 residues. The CDR3 loop is CASSRGQGANYGYTF. The DNA for the CDR3 is TGTGCCAGCTCACGGGGACAGGGGGCGAACTATGGCTACACCTTC.

This clone was counted only a few times. The V call is TRBV24-1, the J call TRBJ2-3; D is unclear. This CDR3 comprises 14 residues. Trimming shortened V by 4 bases and J by 0 bases, and 7 bases separated the two germline ends. CDR1 and CDR2 from the germline V gene are KGHDR and SFDVKD. The CDR3 reads CATSDQDSTDTQYF. In DNA, the CDR3 is TGTGCCACCAGTGACCAGGACAGCACAGATACGCAGTATTTT.

This clone was observed a single time. V gene TRBV19 combines with J gene TRBJ2-2; tentatively, D is TRBD1 or TRBD2 (5 bases each). Trimming took off 9 bases at V and 4 bases at J, with 18 bases between the two ends. The germline V gene has CDR1 LNHDA and CDR2 SQIVND (reference sequence). The CDR3 contains 15 residues. CDR3 sequence (DNA): TGTGCCAGCTCTCAGTCCCCTGGGGGCACCGGGGAGCTGTTTTTT. This gives the protein CASSQSPGGTGELFF.

The rearrangement uses TRBV24-1 and TRBJ2-2; tentative D call: TRBD2 (7 bases). Germline-derived CDR1 and CDR2 are KGHDR and SFDVKD. V lost 1 base and J 1 base, leaving 12 bases between the germline ends. The CDR3 length is 17 residues. The CDR3: CATSDFSGGLNTGELFF. The CDR3 DNA follows: TGTGCCACCAGTGATTTCTCCGGGGGGCTGAACACCGGGGAGCTGTTTTTT.

The chain links TRBV19 to TRBJ2-1, with 8 bases lining up with TRBD1. Germline values: CDR1 LNHDA, CDR2 SQIVND (reference sequence). V dropped 3 bases and J dropped 9; count of bases not matched to a gene: 13. The CDR3 contains 16 residues. The CDR3 nucleotides are TGTGCCAGTAGTATGAGAGAGACAGGGGTTGTGCGTGAGCAGTTCTTC. It yields the protein CASSMRETGVVREQFF.

This chain connects TRBV6-5 to TRBJ2-2; 9 bases match TRBD1. This CDR3 has 15 residues. Trimming took 4 bases from V and 5 from J; bases not matched to a gene: 5. Germline CDR1 reads MNHEY; CDR2 reads SVGAGI. CDR3 nucleotides: TGTGCCAGCAGTTCCGGGACAGGGCGGACCGGGGAGCTGTTTTTT. It codes for CASSSGTGRTGELFF.

The J gene is TRBJ1-1, the V gene TRBV29-1, with D possibly matching TRBD1 (5 bases). The CDR3 covers 12 residues. V gave up 5 bases and J gave up 1 base, with 8 bases separating them. Per the germline V gene, CDR1 is SQVTM and CDR2 is ANQGSEA. In DNA form, the CDR3 reads TGCAGCGTTTCGACAGAGAACACTGAAGCTTTCTTT. It translates to CSVSTENTEAFF.

CDR3 DNA: TGCAGCGTTGAAGTGGCAGGCTATGGCTACACCTTC. This encodes CSVEVAGYGYTF. This chain joins TRBV29-1 and TRBJ1-2, with D unresolved. The germline gives CDR1 SQVTM, CDR2 ANQGSEA. This CDR3 spans 12 amino acids. The V gene lost 1 base and the J gene lost 4 bases, with 7 bases spanning the gap.

The chain recombines TRBV11-2 with TRBJ1-1; D is unresolved. Per germline, CDR1 SGHAT and CDR2 FQNNGV. V was pared by 1 base and J by 7 bases, with 16 bases between. CDR3 length: 15 amino acids. The CDR3 loop is CASSLAHGVGLEAFF. The CDR3, as DNA: TGTGCCAGCAGCTTAGCCCACGGTGTCGGACTTGAAGCTTTCTTT.

This clone has more than one count but fewer than ten. V usage is TRBV24-1 and J usage is TRBJ2-2, with D possibly being TRBD1 or TRBD2 (6 bases each). Per germline, CDR1 KGHDR and CDR2 SFDVKD. The V end was cut by 4 bases, the J end by 5 bases, with 19 bases between. The CDR3 loop spans 17 amino acids. This CDR3 is CATSDPPQQGRTGELFF. CDR3 coding DNA: TGTGCCACCAGTGACCCACCACAGCAGGGGAGGACCGGGGAGCTGTTTTTT.

A single count supports this clone. Here the CDR3 DNA reads TGTGCCAGCAGCTTAAGAAGCGGTGGGGGTTTTGGGCAGTTCTTC. Its protein product is CASSLRSGGGFGQFF. The J gene is TRBJ2-1, the V gene TRBV5-6, with D tentatively TRBD1 or TRBD2 (5 bases each). CDR1 and CDR2 (germline): SGHDT, YYEEEE. This CDR3 region has 15 residues. V gave up 2 bases and J gave up 12 bases, with 21 bases separating them.

This sequence joins TRBV9 and TRBJ1-3; TRBD1 is a possible D gene (6 bases). The ends were cut back, 6 bases at V and 0 bases at J, with 10 bases in the middle. This CDR3 is built from 14 residues. Per germline, CDR1 SGDLS and CDR2 YYNGEE. This chain's CDR3 is CASNRDNSGNTIYF. CDR3 in DNA: TGTGCCAGCAACAGGGACAACTCTGGAAACACCATATATTTT.

The genes are TRBV9 and TRBJ2-2; TRBD2 aligns across 8 bases. Germline V lookup: CDR1 SGDLS, CDR2 YYNGEE. The J segment lost 8 bases and the V segment lost 0 bases, leaving 9 bases of the junction unmatched. This CDR3 spans 16 amino acids. CDR3 sequence (DNA): TGTGCCAGCAGCGTAGGCGGGGGGCCTTTGAGTGGGGAGCTGTTTTTT. Translating gives CASSVGGGPLSGELFF.

The genes are TRBV5-1 and TRBJ2-3, with a tentative D call TRBD2 (6 bases). The CDR3 has 16 amino acids. Trimming left V 1 base short and J 6 bases short, with 18 bases between. The germline gives CDR1 SGHRS, CDR2 YFSETQ. The CDR3: CASSLIEGTAGDTQYF. For the CDR3, the DNA is TGCGCCAGCAGCTTGATTGAGGGGACCGCGGGGGATACGCAGTATTTT. Together with reference TRBV5-1 and TRBJ2-3, the CDR3 gives the full variable domain: KAGVTQTPRYLIKTRGQQVTLSCSPISGHRSVSWYQQTPGQGLQFLFEYFSETQRNKGNFPGRFSGRQFSNSRSEMNVSTLELGDSALYLCASSLIEGTAGDTQYFGPGTRLTVL.

The chain links TRBV6-1 to TRBJ1-2; D gene ambiguous. The germline V gene has CDR1 MNHNS and CDR2 SASEGT. The V end lost 1 base, the J end lost 2 bases, and 8 bases lay between the germline ends. The CDR3 has 14 amino acids. The CDR3 coding sequence is TGTGCCAGCAGTGAAGTGAGAAGGAACTATGGCTACACCTTC. It encodes CASSEVRRNYGYTF.